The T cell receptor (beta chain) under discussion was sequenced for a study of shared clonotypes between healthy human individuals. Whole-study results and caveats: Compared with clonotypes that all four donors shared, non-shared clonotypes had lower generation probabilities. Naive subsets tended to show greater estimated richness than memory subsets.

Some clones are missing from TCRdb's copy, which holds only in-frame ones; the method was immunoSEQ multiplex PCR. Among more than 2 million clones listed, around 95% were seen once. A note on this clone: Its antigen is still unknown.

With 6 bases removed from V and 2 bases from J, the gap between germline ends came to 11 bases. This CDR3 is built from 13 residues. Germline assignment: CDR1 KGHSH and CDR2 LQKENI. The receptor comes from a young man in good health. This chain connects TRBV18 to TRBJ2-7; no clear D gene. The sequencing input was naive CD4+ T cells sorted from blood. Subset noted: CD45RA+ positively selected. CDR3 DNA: TGTGCCAGCTCCGGACCGGGTACCTACGAGCAGTACTTC. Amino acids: CASSGPGTYEQYF.